The source of this T cell receptor (beta chain) is a study of a mutant IDH1 vaccine in newly diagnosed glioma. About the research overall: Most patients had received both radiotherapy and temozolomide, the prior options being radiotherapy, temozolomide, or both.

Time point specified: baseline, week 1 (first vaccination visit). Treatment described: pre-vaccination baseline after standard-of-care therapy. TCRdb's copy holds only in-frame clones and misses some; the assay was immunoSEQ multiplex PCR. This table has under 75,000 clones, around 92% appearing once. From germline, CDR1 is SGDLS and CDR2 YYNGEE. This CDR3 spans 15 amino acids. Deletions cut 0 bases from V and 4 bases from J, with 8 bases between. This sequence originates from a man aged 50-60 years with glioma. This material consisted of PBMCs, taken from a glioma patient treated with radiotherapy, temozolomide or both. The chain uses TRBV9 and TRBJ2-6, with D perhaps TRBD1 (6 bases). CDR3 DNA sequence: TGTGCCAGCAGCGTAGCAGGGGCCGGGGCCAACGTCCTGACTTTC. It yields the protein CASSVAGAGANVLTF.